These T cell receptor beta chains were read from a single sample in a study of neurological immune-mediated disorders. TCRdb ran MiXCR on the 5' RACE reads and lists one entry per CDR3 protein. Here the sample spans more than 40,000 distinct CDR3 sequences, about 14% being singletons. Sequencing was done on a sample of CD4+ T cells from blood. These TCRs come from a woman aged 55-75 years with HTLV-1-associated myelopathy (HAM/TSP). Both conserved end residues are part of each CDR3. The order of the fields is J gene, V gene, clone size, D gene, CDR3 protein, CDR3 DNA. The D gene is left open where the match is weak. Clone size is not always given. Where it is, it says once, few, many or a class for expanded clones.

>TRBJ2-3|TRBV29-1|many|TRBD1
CSVRITGGGTDTQYF
TGCAGCGTTCGGATTACAGGGGGCGGCACAGATACGCAGTATTTT
>TRBJ2-1|TRBV5-5|many|-
CASAPRKDEQFF
TGTGCCAGCGCCCCCAGGAAGGATGAGCAGTTCTTC
>TRBJ1-2|TRBV3-1|many|-
CASSQVRRRATYGYTF
TGTGCCAGCAGCCAAGTCCGTAGGCGGGCTACCTATGGCTACACCTTC
>TRBJ2-1|TRBV12-3/TRBV12-4|many|TRBD2
CASSFVAGNNEQFF
TGTGCCAGCAGTTTCGTAGCGGGGAACAATGAGCAGTTCTTC
>TRBJ1-2|TRBV7-2|many|TRBD1
CASSITGDGYTF
TGTGCCAGCAGTATCACAGGGGATGGCTACACCTTC
>TRBJ1-4|TRBV5-1|many|-
CASSLGGAGEKLFF
TGCGCCAGCAGCTTGGGGGGGGCCGGTGAAAAACTGTTTTTT
>TRBJ2-5|TRBV3-1|many|TRBD2
CASSPRRLAGQETQYF
TGTGCCAGCAGCCCCCGGCGGCTAGCGGGGCAAGAGACCCAGTACTTC
>TRBJ2-3|TRBV7-2|medium-sized|-
CASSLILAADTQYF
TGTGCCAGCAGCTTAATATTGGCTGCAGATACGCAGTATTTT
>TRBJ1-5|TRBV3-1|many|-
CASSQDSNQPQHF
TGTGCCAGCAGCCAGGATAGCAATCAGCCCCAGCATTTT
>TRBJ1-1|TRBV5-1|many|-
CASSVGLNTGTEAFF
TGCGCCAGCAGCGTGGGCTTGAATACAGGCACTGAAGCTTTCTTT
>TRBJ2-1|TRBV10-3|many|TRBD2
CAIRSGGTYNEQFF
TGTGCCATCCGTAGCGGGGGGACCTACAATGAGCAGTTCTTC
>TRBJ1-1|TRBV11-2|many|-
CASSLFYPEAFF
TGTGCCAGCAGCTTATTCTATCCGGAAGCTTTCTTT
>TRBJ2-1|TRBV6-2/TRBV6-3|-|TRBD2
CASRPQLAGGRDEQFF
TGTGCCAGCAGACCCCAACTAGCGGGGGGGCGGGATGAGCAGTTCTTC
>TRBJ1-5|TRBV20-1|many|TRBD1
CSARDSSTGAQPQHF
TGCAGTGCTAGAGATAGTAGCACAGGGGCTCAGCCCCAGCACTTT
>TRBJ2-6|TRBV24-1|-|TRBD1
CATSDFSGQGLSGANVLTF
TGTGCCACCAGTGATTTCTCAGGACAGGGTCTCTCTGGGGCCAACGTCCTGACTTTC
>TRBJ1-3|TRBV5-1|many|TRBD1
CASSQSPGQGRNTIYF
TGCGCCAGCAGTCAATCCCCGGGACAGGGAAGAAACACCATATATTTT
>TRBJ1-5|TRBV3-1|many|-
CASSQNRVPNQPQHF
TGTGCCAGCAGCCAGAACCGGGTCCCCAATCAGCCCCAGCATTTT
>TRBJ1-6|TRBV5-1|many|TRBD1
CASSLSGTANSPLHF
TGCGCCAGCAGCTTGTCGGGGACAGCAAATTCACCCCTCCACTTT
>TRBJ2-7|TRBV5-6|many|-
CASSYTMYPYEQYF
TGTGCCAGCAGCTACACCATGTATCCCTACGAGCAGTACTTC
>TRBJ2-3|TRBV20-1|many|-
CSADDDAGTQYF
TGCAGTGCTGACGACGACGCGGGTACGCAGTATTTT
>TRBJ1-5|TRBV20-1|many|-
CSARGVGQPQHF
TGCAGTGCTAGAGGGGTCGGTCAGCCCCAGCATTTT
>TRBJ2-7|TRBV20-1|many|-
CSARRAEPGLYEQYF
TGCAGTGCTAGACGGGCGGAGCCAGGGCTGTACGAGCAGTACTTC
>TRBJ1-1|TRBV5-1|many|-
CASSLEGWGTEAFF
TGCGCCAGCAGCTTGGAAGGGTGGGGGACTGAAGCTTTCTTT
>TRBJ2-7|TRBV9|-|-
CASSGDNKQYF
TGTGCCAGCAGCGGGGATAATAAGCAGTACTTC
>TRBJ1-1|TRBV7-7|-|-
CASSRDSNNEAFF
TGTGCTAGCAGCAGGGATTCGAACAATGAAGCTTTCTTT
>TRBJ1-5|TRBV12-3/TRBV12-4|many|-
CATSQGPNQPQHF
TGTGCCACCTCACAGGGACCAAATCAGCCCCAGCATTTT
>TRBJ1-1|TRBV6-5|many|TRBD1
CASSYDRGNTEAFF
TGTGCCAGCAGTTACGACAGGGGGAACACTGAAGCTTTCTTT
>TRBJ1-1|TRBV3-1|many|-
CASSQETREAFF
TGTGCCAGCAGCCAGGAGACACGGGAAGCTTTCTTT
>TRBJ1-5|TRBV19|many|-
CASSQPSSNQPQHF
TGTGCCAGTAGCCAGCCCTCGTCCAATCAGCCCCAGCATTTT
>TRBJ2-7|TRBV5-6|many|TRBD2
CASSFFPSGASYEQYF
TGTGCCAGCAGCTTCTTTCCTAGCGGGGCTTCCTACGAGCAGTACTTC
>TRBJ2-7|TRBV6-5|-|-
CASSSLPGKGYYEQYF
TGTGCCAGCAGTTCTTTACCGGGAAAGGGGTACTACGAGCAGTACTTC
>TRBJ2-5|TRBV6-6|many|-
CASSYSELGRETQYF
TGTGCCAGCAGTTACTCTGAGTTGGGTCGGGAGACCCAGTACTTC
>TRBJ2-1|TRBV5-1|many|-
CASSLARHNEQFF
TGCGCCAGCAGCTTGGCTCGGCACAATGAGCAGTTCTTC
>TRBJ1-4|TRBV5-1|many|-
CASSGGGPDEKLFF
TGCGCCAGCAGCGGCGGAGGGCCGGATGAAAAACTGTTTTTT
>TRBJ2-3|TRBV20-1|-|-
CSARKPGGGGASTDTQYF
TGCAGTGCTAGAAAACCGGGGGGCGGGGGTGCGAGTACAGATACGCAGTATTTT
>TRBJ2-1|TRBV2|many|TRBD1
CASSLTGVGYNEQFF
TGTGCCAGCAGCTTAACAGGGGTCGGCTACAATGAGCAGTTCTTC
>TRBJ2-7|TRBV3-1|many|-
CASSHTTVGLYF
TGTGCCAGCAGCCATACAACAGTCGGTTTGTACTTC
>TRBJ2-7|TRBV7-9|few|TRBD2
CASSSGSLAGVYEQYF
TGTGCCAGCAGTTCCGGGTCCCTAGCGGGGGTCTACGAGCAGTACTTC
>TRBJ2-2|TRBV20-1|many|TRBD1
CSARDSAGGYTGELFF
TGCAGTGCTAGAGATTCTGCAGGGGGTTACACCGGGGAGCTGTTTTTT
>TRBJ1-4|TRBV19|-|-
CASASPAPGTVNEKLFF
TGTGCCAGTGCATCCCCAGCCCCCGGGACGGTCAATGAAAAACTGTTTTTT
>TRBJ2-1|TRBV7-2|-|-
CASSPYARGLTEQFF
TGTGCCAGCAGCCCCTATGCCAGAGGGCTCACTGAGCAGTTCTTC
>TRBJ2-5|TRBV7-7|-|-
CARSNTGGENQYF
TGTGCTAGAAGCAATACCGGGGGAGAGAACCAGTACTTC
>TRBJ1-3|TRBV6-5|many|-
CASRGLGNTIYF
TGTGCCAGCAGGGGGCTTGGAAACACCATATATTTT
>TRBJ2-7|TRBV7-3|many|TRBD2
CASSLRRAGRSYEQYF
TGTGCCAGCAGCTTAAGACGAGCGGGGCGATCCTACGAGCAGTACTTC
>TRBJ1-1|TRBV15|many|TRBD1
CATRAQGARTEAFF
TGTGCCACCAGGGCACAGGGGGCGCGAACTGAAGCTTTCTTT
>TRBJ2-2|TRBV5-1|-|-
CASTAMGDTGELFF
TGCGCCAGCACCGCAATGGGAGACACCGGGGAGCTGTTTTTT
>TRBJ1-2|TRBV20-1|many|-
CSARDRQISYGYTF
TGCAGTGCTAGAGATAGACAGATCTCCTATGGCTACACCTTC
>TRBJ2-5|TRBV12-3/TRBV12-4|many|TRBD1
CASSWTGAQETQYF
TGTGCCAGCAGTTGGACAGGGGCACAAGAGACCCAGTACTTC
>TRBJ1-2|TRBV12-3/TRBV12-4|many|-
CASSFVSWRGGYTF
TGTGCCAGCAGTTTCGTCAGTTGGAGAGGTGGCTACACCTTC
>TRBJ1-4|TRBV20-1|many|-
CSALPGSNEKLFF
TGCAGTGCTCTTCCGGGGTCGAATGAAAAACTGTTTTTT
>TRBJ2-2|TRBV3-1|many|-
CASSQGVGNGELFF
TGTGCCAGCAGCCAAGGAGTGGGGAACGGGGAGCTGTTTTTT
>TRBJ2-3|TRBV5-1|medium-sized|TRBD1
CASSSQTGRSTDTQYF
TGCGCCAGCAGCTCTCAGACAGGGCGTTCCACAGATACGCAGTATTTT
>TRBJ2-1|TRBV20-1|many|TRBD1
CSAIGPFLKPGQSSYNEQFF
TGCAGTGCGATAGGCCCCTTTCTAAAACCGGGACAGAGCTCCTACAATGAGCAGTTCTTC